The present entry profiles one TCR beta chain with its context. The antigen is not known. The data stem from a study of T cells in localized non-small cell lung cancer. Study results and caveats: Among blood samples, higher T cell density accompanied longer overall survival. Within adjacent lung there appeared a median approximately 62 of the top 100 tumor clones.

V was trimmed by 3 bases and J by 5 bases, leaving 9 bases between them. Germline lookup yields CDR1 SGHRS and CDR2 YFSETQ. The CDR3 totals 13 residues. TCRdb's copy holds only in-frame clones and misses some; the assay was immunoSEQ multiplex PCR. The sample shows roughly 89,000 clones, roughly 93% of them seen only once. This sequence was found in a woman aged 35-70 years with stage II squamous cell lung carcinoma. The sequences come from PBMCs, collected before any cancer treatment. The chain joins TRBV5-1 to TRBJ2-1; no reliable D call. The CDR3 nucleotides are TGCGCCAGCAGCTATGACGGAAACAATGAGCAGTTCTTC. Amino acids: CASSYDGNNEQFF.